Each of the 14 T cell receptor beta chains below was sequenced from the same sample in a study of neoadjuvant anti-PD-1 for oral cavity cancer. Method: immunoSEQ multiplex PCR; TCRdb's copy keeps in-frame clones and lacks some. The profile shows 72,000 or so clones, 80% to 90% of them singletons. Sequenced here: PBMCs, sampled before nivolumab (anti-PD-1) treatment. The receptors shown here come from a person between 40 and 85 years old with oral cavity squamous cell carcinoma.

The V gene is TRBV5-1, the J gene TRBJ2-6; tentative D call: TRBD1 (6 bases). In germline, CDR1 is SGHRS, CDR2 YFSETQ. The V and J ends lost 1 base and 2 bases respectively, with 13 bases between them. This CDR3 region has 17 residues. The CDR3 bases are TGCGCCAGCAGCTTGAGGCTACAGGGCGCTGGGGCCAACGTCCTGACTTTC. Translating gives CASSLRLQGAGANVLTF.

This chain links TRBV11-2 with TRBJ2-6, with D possibly matching TRBD1 (5 bases). Germline CDR1 reads SGHAT; CDR2 reads FQNNGV. This CDR3 is built from 18 residues. V dropped 6 bases and J dropped 1 base, with 19 bases sitting between them. In DNA, the CDR3 is TGTGCCAGCAGGAAACTCAGACAGTTACAATCTGGGGCCAACGTCCTGACTTTC. It translates to CASRKLRQLQSGANVLTF.

This clone was observed a single time. V is TRBV10-3 and J is TRBJ2-1, with D perhaps matching TRBD2 (5 bases). This CDR3 is 12 amino acids long. With 6 bases removed from V and 10 bases from J, the gap between germline ends came to 13 bases. Germline V gene sequence: CDR1 ENHRY, CDR2 SYGVKD. CDR3: CAIRTTQKEQFF. CDR3 coding DNA: TGTGCCATCAGGACTACCCAAAAAGAGCAGTTCTTC.

The chain uses TRBV30 and TRBJ2-1, with 9 positions matching TRBD2. With V trimmed by 2 bases and J by 4 bases, 6 bases remained unmatched. Per the germline V gene, CDR1 is GTSNPN and CDR2 is SVGIG (reference sequence). This CDR3 contains 15 residues. CDR3 DNA: TGTGCCTGGAGTACCGGGACTAGCTATTACAATGAGCAGTTCTTC. Amino acids: CAWSTGTSYYNEQFF.

This chain's CDR3 is CASSLRGGRGYSGYTF. CDR3 sequence (DNA): TGTGCCAGTAGCCTACGGGGGGGCCGCGGCTATAGTGGCTACACCTTC. The chain has TRBV19 and TRBJ1-2; possible D gene TRBD1, 6 bases. V was pared by 6 bases and J by 7 bases, with 24 bases between. The length of the CDR3 is 16 residues. CDR1 is LNHDA and CDR2 is SQIVND in the germline V gene (reference sequence).

The rearrangement links TRBV10-3 to TRBJ1-1; D perhaps matches TRBD1 (6 bases). Germline values: CDR1 ENHRY, CDR2 SYGVKD. The CDR3 contains 16 residues. The V and J ends lost 8 bases and 1 base respectively, with 20 bases between them. This CDR3 is CAIQERQAAGNTEAFF. The CDR3 region has the DNA TGTGCCATCCAGGAACGACAGGCCGCTGGGAACACTGAAGCTTTCTTT.

This chain joins TRBV25-1 and TRBJ1-3; 9 bases match TRBD1. Unmatched junction bases numbered 11, after V lost 5 bases and J lost 0 bases. CDR1 and CDR2 from the germline V gene are MGHDK and SYGVNS. The CDR3 contains 18 residues. CDR3 nucleotides: TGTGCCAGCAGTTTTACAGGGGGCTTCGGGAACTCTGGAAACACCATATATTTT. Translating gives CASSFTGGFGNSGNTIYF. The whole variable domain, remainder taken from reference TRBV25-1 and TRBJ1-3, is EADIYQTPRYLVIGTGKKITLECSQTMGHDKMYWYQQDPGMELHLIHYSYGVNSTEKGDLSSESTVSRIRTEHFPLTLESARPSHTSQYLCASSFTGGFGNSGNTIYFGEGSWLTVV.

V and J are TRBV5-6 and TRBJ1-1; no firm D call. CDR3 length equals 13 residues. V was shortened by 4 bases and J by 7 bases, with 14 bases between the two germline ends. In germline, CDR1 is SGHDT, CDR2 YYEEEE. The CDR3 is CASSPASTGEAFF. The DNA of the CDR3 is TGTGCCAGCAGCCCCGCTTCGACGGGTGAAGCTTTCTTT.

This rearrangement joins TRBV5-5 to TRBJ1-6; 11 bases agree with TRBD1. The CDR3 has 15 residues. Losses at the gene ends were 0 bases for V and 14 bases for J; bases not matched to a gene: 7. Germline CDR1 and CDR2: SGHKS and YYEKEE (reference sequence). Written as DNA, the CDR3 is TGTGCCAGCAGCTTGGCGGGACAGGGGGAGTTCACCCTCCACTTT. Its translation: CASSLAGQGEFTLHF.

The V call is TRBV19, the J call TRBJ1-1, with 8 bases aligning to TRBD1. There are 13 residues in the CDR3. Unmatched junction bases numbered 0, after V lost 1 base and J lost 5 bases. Germline-derived CDR1 and CDR2 are LNHDA and SQIVND (reference sequence). CDR3 sequence reads: CASSIGTGTEAFF. DNA of the CDR3: TGTGCCAGTAGTATAGGGACAGGGACTGAAGCTTTCTTT.

This clone appeared a single time. V is TRBV11-3 and J is TRBJ2-7, with D possibly being TRBD2 (5 bases). The V end lost 5 bases, the J end lost 3 bases, and 17 bases lay between the germline ends. The CDR3 runs to 15 residues. The V gene's germline CDR1 is SGHNT and CDR2 YENEEA. CDR3 DNA: TGTGCCAGCAGCGCAAGCTGGGGAGCTGGCTACGAGCAGTACTTC. Its translation is CASSASWGAGYEQYF.

The chain's CDR3 is CASSAEGQPNQPQHF. The CDR3 DNA sequence: TGTGCCAGCTCAGCCGAGGGACAACCTAATCAGCCCCAGCATTTT. The chain combines TRBV2 with TRBJ1-5, with a possible D match to TRBD1 (6 bases). Germline V gene sequence: CDR1 SNHLY, CDR2 FYNNEI. The CDR3 has 15 residues. V gave up 8 bases and J gave up 4 bases, with 18 bases separating them.

The chain links TRBV28 to TRBJ1-5, with 11 bases aligning to TRBD1. The CDR3 is 15 residues long. Germline V gene lookup returns CDR1 MDHEN and CDR2 SYDVKM. J was trimmed by 6 bases and V by 6 bases; bases with no gene match: 7. This chain's CDR3 is CASSPGQGAIQPQHF. CDR3 nucleotides: TGTGCCAGCAGCCCCGGACAGGGGGCGATTCAGCCCCAGCATTTT.

The count of this clone is one. V gene TRBV4-1 combines with J gene TRBJ2-7, with TRBD2 matching 7 bases. CDR3 size: 16 residues. CDR1 and CDR2 (germline): MGHRA, YSYEKL. Germline trimming cut 2 bases from V and 2 bases from J; bases unmatched to any gene: 9. For the CDR3, the DNA is TGCGCCAGCAGCCAAATACTACTAGCGAGAACCTACGAGCAGTACTTC. Translation gives CASSQILLARTYEQYF.